This is a list of T cell receptor beta chains from one sample in a study of blood T cells in healthy people across ages. TCRdb used MiXCR to reprocess the 5' RACE reads, holding one entry per CDR3 protein. The table lists around 1.5 million distinct CDR3 sequences, approximately 59% of them singletons. The sequenced sample was blood. All receptors derive from a man between 18 and 35 years old in good health. Each CDR3 is given with its conserved first and last residue. The D gene is left open where the match is weak. Not every row has a clone size; where given, it reads once, few, many or a size class.

J,V,length,size,D,CDR3,DNA
TRBJ2-1,TRBV27,15,few,TRBD1,CASSLSAGGNNEQFF,TGTGCCAGCAGTTTATCGGCAGGGGGAAACAATGAGCAGTTCTTC
TRBJ2-5,TRBV28,17,.,TRBD2,CASSPRLAGPLAETQYF,TGTGCCAGCAGCCCTAGACTAGCGGGTCCCCTCGCGGAGACCCAGTACTTC
TRBJ1-2,TRBV4-1,17,few,.,CASSHLGQGVVDYGYTF,TGCGCCAGCAGCCACCTCGGCCAGGGCGTAGTTGACTATGGCTACACCTTC
TRBJ1-6,TRBV30,13,.,.,CAWTLGENSPLHF,TGTGCCTGGACGTTGGGGGAGAATTCACCCCTCCACTTT
TRBJ2-1,TRBV6-5,13,.,.,CATKDSGSNEQFF,TGTGCCACCAAGGACAGTGGAAGCAATGAGCAGTTCTTC
TRBJ2-7,TRBV7-2,13,.,.,CASSPRPGYEQYF,TGTGCCAGCAGCCCCCGGCCGGGCTACGAGCAGTACTTC
TRBJ1-1,TRBV20-1,10,few,.,CSAIGTEAFF,TGCAGTGCTATAGGCACTGAAGCTTTCTTT
TRBJ2-5,TRBV5-4,15,.,.,CASSPEWTGPETQYF,TGTGCCAGCAGCCCCGAATGGACGGGACCAGAGACCCAGTACTTC
TRBJ2-4,TRBV5-1,17,.,TRBD2,CASSFTGLAGGLDIQYF,TGCGCCAGCAGCTTTACAGGACTAGCGGGAGGGTTGGACATTCAGTACTTC
TRBJ1-2,TRBV5-6,15,.,.,CASSSSQGTPDGYTF,TGTGCCAGCAGCTCATCGCAGGGGACCCCGGATGGCTACACCTTC
TRBJ2-1,TRBV6-2/TRBV6-3,16,.,.,CASTASGYSSYNEQFF,TGTGCCAGCACCGCCAGCGGGTACTCATCCTACAATGAGCAGTTCTTC
TRBJ1-2,TRBV3-1,13,.,.,CASSQLPENGYTF,TGTGCCAGCAGCCAACTCCCGGAGAATGGCTACACCTTC
TRBJ2-1,TRBV3-1,14,few,.,CASSQAASYNEQFF,TGTGCCAGCAGCCAAGCGGCCTCCTACAATGAGCAGTTCTTC
TRBJ2-7,TRBV18,15,.,.,CASSPPRVSSYEQYF,TGTGCCAGCTCACCACCCAGGGTGAGCTCCTACGAGCAGTACTTC
TRBJ2-5,TRBV7-9,14,.,.,CASSRGGSQETQYF,TGTGCCAGCAGTCGGGGCGGCAGCCAAGAGACCCAGTACTTC
TRBJ2-1,TRBV4-1,18,.,TRBD2,CASSPNRLADLPNNEQFF,TGCGCCAGCAGCCCTAACCGACTAGCGGATCTACCAAACAATGAGCAGTTCTTC
TRBJ2-7,TRBV20-1,16,.,TRBD2,CSATTFLAGEFHEQYF,TGCAGTGCTACGACGTTTTTAGCGGGAGAGTTCCACGAGCAGTACTTC
TRBJ1-2,TRBV12-3/TRBV12-4,12,.,.,CASSSFTYGYTF,TGTGCCAGCAGTTCGTTCACCTATGGCTACACCTTC
TRBJ1-2,TRBV28,14,few,TRBD1,CASSPTDRAHGYTF,TGTGCCAGCAGTCCGACGGACAGGGCCCATGGCTACACCTTC
TRBJ2-3,TRBV6-2/TRBV6-3,14,.,.,CASRGGEFIDTQYF,TGTGCCAGCAGAGGGGGGGAGTTTATTGATACGCAGTATTTT
TRBJ2-7,TRBV4-3,15,.,TRBD1,CASSQGDRGYYEQYF,TGCGCCAGCAGCCAAGGGGACAGGGGTTATTACGAGCAGTACTTC
TRBJ1-1,TRBV11-1,16,.,TRBD1,CASSPIRQGGNTEAFF,TGTGCCAGCAGCCCAATCCGACAGGGGGGGAACACTGAAGCTTTCTTT
TRBJ1-2,TRBV11-2,15,.,TRBD1,CASSNPGQVYYGYTF,TGTGCCAGCAGTAACCCGGGACAGGTGTACTATGGCTACACCTTC
TRBJ2-3,TRBV7-2,13,.,.,CASSHGAGDTQYF,TGTGCCAGCAGCCACGGGGCTGGAGATACGCAGTATTTT
TRBJ2-1,TRBV5-5,15,.,.,CASSSRTVYYNEQFF,TGTGCCAGCAGCAGCAGGACAGTGTACTACAATGAGCAGTTCTTC
TRBJ1-2,TRBV15,14,.,.,CATSRRNPNYGYTF,TGTGCCACCAGCAGAAGGAATCCTAACTATGGCTACACCTTC
TRBJ1-2,TRBV11-2,15,.,.,CASSLAPSGDYGYTF,TGTGCCAGCAGCTTAGCTCCAAGCGGGGACTATGGCTACACCTTC
TRBJ2-5,TRBV28,15,.,.,CASTPQDSYQETQYF,TGTGCCAGCACCCCACAGGACTCGTACCAAGAGACCCAGTACTTC
TRBJ2-3,TRBV28,15,few,TRBD1,CASHTTGEATDTQYF,TGTGCCAGCCATACGACAGGGGAGGCCACAGATACGCAGTATTTT
TRBJ2-3,TRBV20-1,14,.,.,CSAGRLASTDTQYF,TGCAGTGCTGGCCGGCTAGCGAGCACAGATACGCAGTATTTT
TRBJ1-1,TRBV21-1,15,.,.,CASTREGLRGTEAFF,TGTGCCAGCACCCGGGAGGGGCTGCGGGGCACTGAAGCTTTCTTT
TRBJ1-5,TRBV7-2,18,.,TRBD1,CASSLSPGQRSDNQPQHF,TGTGCCAGCAGCTTATCTCCGGGACAGAGGAGTGACAATCAGCCCCAGCATTTT
TRBJ2-3,TRBV6-5,13,.,.,CASNNLPTDTQYF,TGTGCCAGCAATAACCTCCCTACAGATACGCAGTATTTT
TRBJ2-1,TRBV20-1,15,.,TRBD1,CSANPGGALYNEQFF,TGCAGTGCTAACCCAGGGGGCGCTTTATACAATGAGCAGTTCTTC
TRBJ2-1,TRBV29-1,15,.,TRBD2,CSVEPAGTLYNEQFF,TGCAGCGTTGAGCCAGCGGGGACCCTATACAATGAGCAGTTCTTC
TRBJ2-7,TRBV20-1,15,.,.,CSAMGAQGPQREQYF,TGCAGTGCTATGGGTGCGCAGGGTCCCCAGAGGGAGCAGTACTTC
TRBJ1-5,TRBV4-1,15,once,.,CASSQGQGTLKPQHF,TGCGCCAGCAGCCAAGGCCAGGGGACTCTTAAGCCCCAGCATTTT
TRBJ1-1,TRBV7-2,17,.,.,CASSSTPTANVNTEAFF,TGTGCCAGCAGCTCGACCCCGACAGCGAACGTGAACACTGAAGCTTTCTTT
TRBJ1-2,TRBV4-1,13,.,.,CASSPVPEDGYTF,TGCGCCAGCAGCCCCGTTCCTGAGGATGGCTACACCTTC
TRBJ2-1,TRBV6-5,16,.,.,CASSYRGGRYGNEQFF,TGTGCCAGCAGTTATCGAGGGGGGCGATACGGCAATGAGCAGTTCTTC
TRBJ2-7,TRBV6-2/TRBV6-3,16,.,.,CASSPTSERGDLQEYF,TGTGCCAGCAGCCCTACGTCCGAGAGGGGGGACCTTCAGGAGTACTTC
TRBJ2-3,TRBV5-1,17,.,TRBD2,CASSLLAGTPSTDTQYF,TGCGCCAGCAGCTTACTAGCGGGGACCCCTAGCACAGATACGCAGTATTTT
TRBJ2-5,TRBV20-1,15,few,.,CSARDFRDSQETQYF,TGCAGTGCTAGAGATTTCCGGGACTCCCAAGAGACCCAGTACTTC
TRBJ2-1,TRBV9,15,.,TRBD2,CASSVGGTRSNEQFF,TGTGCCAGCAGCGTAGGGGGGACTAGGAGCAATGAGCAGTTCTTC
TRBJ2-7,TRBV27,14,.,.,CASSYLTSQYEQYF,TGTGCCAGCAGTTACCTGACTAGTCAGTACGAGCAGTACTTC